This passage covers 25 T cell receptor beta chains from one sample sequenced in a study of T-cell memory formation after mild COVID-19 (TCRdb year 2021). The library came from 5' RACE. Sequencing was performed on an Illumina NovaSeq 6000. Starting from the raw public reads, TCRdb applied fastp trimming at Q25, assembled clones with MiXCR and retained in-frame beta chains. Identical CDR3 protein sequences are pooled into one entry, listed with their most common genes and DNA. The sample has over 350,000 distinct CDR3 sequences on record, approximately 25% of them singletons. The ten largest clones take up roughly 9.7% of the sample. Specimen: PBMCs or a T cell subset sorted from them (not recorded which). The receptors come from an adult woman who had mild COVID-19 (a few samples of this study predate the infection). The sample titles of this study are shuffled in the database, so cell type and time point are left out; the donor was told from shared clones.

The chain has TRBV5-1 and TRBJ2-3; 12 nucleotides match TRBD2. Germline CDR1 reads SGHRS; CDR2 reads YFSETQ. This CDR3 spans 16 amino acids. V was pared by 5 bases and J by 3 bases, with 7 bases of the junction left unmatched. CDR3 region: CASRPGTSGPTDTQYF. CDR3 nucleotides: TGCGCCAGCAGACCAGGGACTAGCGGGCCGACAGATACGCAGTATTTT. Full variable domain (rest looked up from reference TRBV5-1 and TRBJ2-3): KAGVTQTPRYLIKTRGQQVTLSCSPISGHRSVSWYQQTPGQGLQFLFEYFSETQRNKGNFPGRFSGRQFSNSRSEMNVSTLELGDSALYLCASRPGTSGPTDTQYFGPGTRLTVL.

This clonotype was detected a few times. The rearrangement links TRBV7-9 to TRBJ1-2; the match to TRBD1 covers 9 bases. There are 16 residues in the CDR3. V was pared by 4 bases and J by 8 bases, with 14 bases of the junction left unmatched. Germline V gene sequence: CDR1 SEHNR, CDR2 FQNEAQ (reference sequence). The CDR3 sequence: CASSSYIGQGYEGYTF. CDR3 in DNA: TGTGCCAGCAGCTCCTACATAGGACAGGGGTATGAGGGCTACACCTTC.

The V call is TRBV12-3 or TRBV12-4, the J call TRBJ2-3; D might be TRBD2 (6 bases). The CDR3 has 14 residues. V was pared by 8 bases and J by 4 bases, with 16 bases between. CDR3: CASGAGQMADTQYF. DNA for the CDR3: TGTGCCAGCGGCGCGGGGCAGATGGCAGATACGCAGTATTTT.

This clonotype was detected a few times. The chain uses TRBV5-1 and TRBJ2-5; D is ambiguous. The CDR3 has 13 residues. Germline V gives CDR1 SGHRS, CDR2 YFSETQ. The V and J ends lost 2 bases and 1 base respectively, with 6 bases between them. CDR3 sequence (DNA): TGCGCCAGCAGCTTAATAGTCCAAGAGACCCAGTACTTC. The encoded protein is CASSLIVQETQYF.

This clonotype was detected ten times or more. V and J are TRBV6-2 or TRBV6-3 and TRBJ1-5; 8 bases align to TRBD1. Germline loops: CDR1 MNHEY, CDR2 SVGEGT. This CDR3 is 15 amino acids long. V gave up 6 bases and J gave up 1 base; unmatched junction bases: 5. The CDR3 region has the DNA TGTGCCAGCAGGCCGACAGGGGCGAGCAATCAGCCCCAGCATTTT. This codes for CASRPTGASNQPQHF.

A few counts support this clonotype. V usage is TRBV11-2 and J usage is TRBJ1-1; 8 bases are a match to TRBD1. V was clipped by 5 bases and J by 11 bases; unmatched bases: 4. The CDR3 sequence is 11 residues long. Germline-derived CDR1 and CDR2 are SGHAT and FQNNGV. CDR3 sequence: CASSRQGKAFF. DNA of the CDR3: TGTGCCAGCAGCCGACAGGGGAAGGCTTTCTTT.

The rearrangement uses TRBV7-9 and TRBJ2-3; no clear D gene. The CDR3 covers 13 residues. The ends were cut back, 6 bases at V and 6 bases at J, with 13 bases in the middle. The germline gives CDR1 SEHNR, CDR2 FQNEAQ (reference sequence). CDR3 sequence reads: CASSGNTLDTQYF. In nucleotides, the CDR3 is TGTGCCAGCAGTGGCAATACCTTGGATACGCAGTATTTT.

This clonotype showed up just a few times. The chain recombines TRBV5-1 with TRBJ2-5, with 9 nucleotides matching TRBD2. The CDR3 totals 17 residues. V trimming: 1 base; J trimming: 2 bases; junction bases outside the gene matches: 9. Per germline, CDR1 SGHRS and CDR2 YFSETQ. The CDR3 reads CASSLFLASGVQETQYF. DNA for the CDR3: TGCGCCAGCAGCTTGTTTCTTGCTAGCGGGGTACAAGAGACCCAGTACTTC.

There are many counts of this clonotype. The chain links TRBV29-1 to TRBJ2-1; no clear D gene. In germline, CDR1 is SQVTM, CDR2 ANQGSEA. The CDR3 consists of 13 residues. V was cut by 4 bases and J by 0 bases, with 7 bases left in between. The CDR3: CSVVQFSYNEQFF. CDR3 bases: TGCAGCGTTGTGCAGTTCTCCTACAATGAGCAGTTCTTC.

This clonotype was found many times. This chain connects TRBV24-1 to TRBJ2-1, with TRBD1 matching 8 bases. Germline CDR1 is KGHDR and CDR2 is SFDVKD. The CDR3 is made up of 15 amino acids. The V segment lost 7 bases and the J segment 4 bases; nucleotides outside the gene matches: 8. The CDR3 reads CATSRWTGLYNEQFF. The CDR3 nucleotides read TGTGCCACCAGCCGATGGACAGGGTTATACAATGAGCAGTTCTTC.

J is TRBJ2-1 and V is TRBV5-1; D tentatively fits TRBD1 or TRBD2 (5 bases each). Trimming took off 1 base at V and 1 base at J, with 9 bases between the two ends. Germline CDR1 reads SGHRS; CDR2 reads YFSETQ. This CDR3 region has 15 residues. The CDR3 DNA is TGCGCCAGCAGCTTGTGGGGGTCGTCCTACAATGAGCAGTTCTTC. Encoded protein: CASSLWGSSYNEQFF.

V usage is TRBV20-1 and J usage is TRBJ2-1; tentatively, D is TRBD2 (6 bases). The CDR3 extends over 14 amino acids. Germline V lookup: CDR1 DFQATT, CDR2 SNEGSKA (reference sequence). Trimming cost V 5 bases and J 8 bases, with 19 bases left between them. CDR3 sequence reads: CSAEGGRGIHEQFF. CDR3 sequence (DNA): TGCAGTGCTGAGGGAGGAAGAGGGATCCATGAGCAGTTCTTC.

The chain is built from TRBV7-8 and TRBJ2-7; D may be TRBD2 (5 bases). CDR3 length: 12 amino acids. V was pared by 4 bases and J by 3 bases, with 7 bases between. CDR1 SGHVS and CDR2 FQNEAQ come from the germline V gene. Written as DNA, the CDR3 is TGTGCCAGCAGCTACGGGGACTACGAGCAGTACTTC. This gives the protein CASSYGDYEQYF.

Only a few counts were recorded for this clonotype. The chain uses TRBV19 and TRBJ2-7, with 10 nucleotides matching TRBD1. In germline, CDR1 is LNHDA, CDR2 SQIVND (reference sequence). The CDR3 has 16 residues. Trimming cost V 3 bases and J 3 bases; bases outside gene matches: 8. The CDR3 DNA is TGTGCCAGTAGTATCCGGGGACAGGGGATCGACTACGAGCAGTACTTC. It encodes CASSIRGQGIDYEQYF.

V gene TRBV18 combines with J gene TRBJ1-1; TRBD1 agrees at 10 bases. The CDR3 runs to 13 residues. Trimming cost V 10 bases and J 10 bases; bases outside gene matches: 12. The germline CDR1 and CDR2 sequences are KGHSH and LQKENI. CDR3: CATSEPGQGTAFF. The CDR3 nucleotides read TGTGCCACCTCTGAACCGGGACAGGGGACAGCTTTCTTT.

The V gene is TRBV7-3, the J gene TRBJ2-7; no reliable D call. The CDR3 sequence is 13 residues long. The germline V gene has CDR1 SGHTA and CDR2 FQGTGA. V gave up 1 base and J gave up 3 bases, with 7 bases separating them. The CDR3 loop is CASSLNSLYEQYF. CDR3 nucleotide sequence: TGTGCCAGCAGCTTAAATAGCCTCTACGAGCAGTACTTC.

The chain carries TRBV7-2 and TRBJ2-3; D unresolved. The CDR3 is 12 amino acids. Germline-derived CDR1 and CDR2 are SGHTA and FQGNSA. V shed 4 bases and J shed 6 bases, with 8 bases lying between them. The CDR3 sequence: CASSWFSDTQYF. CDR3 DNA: TGTGCCAGCAGCTGGTTCTCTGATACGCAGTATTTT.

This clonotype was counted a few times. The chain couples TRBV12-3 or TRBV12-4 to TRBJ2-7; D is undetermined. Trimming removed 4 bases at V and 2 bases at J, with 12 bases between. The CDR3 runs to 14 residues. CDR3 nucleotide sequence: TGTGCCAGCAGTTCAAGCTCGAGAACCTACGAGCAGTACTTC. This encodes CASSSSSRTYEQYF.

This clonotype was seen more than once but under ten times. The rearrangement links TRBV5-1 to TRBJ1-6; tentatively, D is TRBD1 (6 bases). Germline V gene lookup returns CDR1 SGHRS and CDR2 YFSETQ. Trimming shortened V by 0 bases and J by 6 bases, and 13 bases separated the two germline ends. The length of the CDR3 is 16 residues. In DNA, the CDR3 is TGCGCCAGCAGCTTGGGAGGGACATATTCTAATTCACCCCTCCACTTT. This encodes CASSLGGTYSNSPLHF.

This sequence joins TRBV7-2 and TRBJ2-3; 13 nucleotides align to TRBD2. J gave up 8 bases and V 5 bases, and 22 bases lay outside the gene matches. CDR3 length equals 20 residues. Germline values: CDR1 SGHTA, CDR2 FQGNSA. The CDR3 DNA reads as TGTGCCAGCAGCAACCGAGTGGGGACTAGCGGGACTCATCATTCGGCTACGCAGTATTTT. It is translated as CASSNRVGTSGTHHSATQYF.

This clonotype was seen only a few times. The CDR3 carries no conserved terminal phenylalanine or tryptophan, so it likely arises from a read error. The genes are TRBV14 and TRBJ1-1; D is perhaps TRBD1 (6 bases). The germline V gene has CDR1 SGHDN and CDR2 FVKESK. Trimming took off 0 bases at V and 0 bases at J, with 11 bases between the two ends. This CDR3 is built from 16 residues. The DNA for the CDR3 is TGTGCCAGCAGCCAAGATTTCGGACAGTTGAACACTGAAGCTTTCCTT. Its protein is CASSQDFGQLNTEAFL.

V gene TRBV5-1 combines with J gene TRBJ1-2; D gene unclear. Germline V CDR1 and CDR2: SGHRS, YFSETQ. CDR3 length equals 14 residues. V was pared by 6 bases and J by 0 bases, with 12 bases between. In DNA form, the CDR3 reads TGCGCCAGCACCCCGGAATTCGCTAACTATGGCTACACCTTC. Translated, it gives CASTPEFANYGYTF. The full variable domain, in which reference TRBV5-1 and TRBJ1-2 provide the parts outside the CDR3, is KAGVTQTPRYLIKTRGQQVTLSCSPISGHRSVSWYQQTPGQGLQFLFEYFSETQRNKGNFPGRFSGRQFSNSRSEMNVSTLELGDSALYLCASTPEFANYGYTFGSGTRLTVV.

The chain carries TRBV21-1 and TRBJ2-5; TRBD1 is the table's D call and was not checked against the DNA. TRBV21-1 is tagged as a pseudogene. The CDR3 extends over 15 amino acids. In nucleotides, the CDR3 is TGTGCCAGCAGCGGACAGGGTCGAACCCAAGAGACCCAGTACTTC. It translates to CASSGQGRTQETQYF.

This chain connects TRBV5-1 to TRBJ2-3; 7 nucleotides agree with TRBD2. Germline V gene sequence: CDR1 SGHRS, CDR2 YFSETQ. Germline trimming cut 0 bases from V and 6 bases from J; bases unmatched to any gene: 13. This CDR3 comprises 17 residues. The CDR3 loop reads CASSLEASGLIMDTQYF. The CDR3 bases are TGCGCCAGCAGCTTGGAGGCTAGCGGTCTCATCATGGATACGCAGTATTTT.

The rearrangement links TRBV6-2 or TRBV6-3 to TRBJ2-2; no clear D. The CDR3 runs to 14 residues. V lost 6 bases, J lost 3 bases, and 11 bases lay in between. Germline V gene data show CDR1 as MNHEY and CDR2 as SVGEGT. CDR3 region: CASSLLAHTGELFF. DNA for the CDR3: TGTGCCAGCAGCCTCCTTGCCCACACCGGGGAGCTGTTTTTT.